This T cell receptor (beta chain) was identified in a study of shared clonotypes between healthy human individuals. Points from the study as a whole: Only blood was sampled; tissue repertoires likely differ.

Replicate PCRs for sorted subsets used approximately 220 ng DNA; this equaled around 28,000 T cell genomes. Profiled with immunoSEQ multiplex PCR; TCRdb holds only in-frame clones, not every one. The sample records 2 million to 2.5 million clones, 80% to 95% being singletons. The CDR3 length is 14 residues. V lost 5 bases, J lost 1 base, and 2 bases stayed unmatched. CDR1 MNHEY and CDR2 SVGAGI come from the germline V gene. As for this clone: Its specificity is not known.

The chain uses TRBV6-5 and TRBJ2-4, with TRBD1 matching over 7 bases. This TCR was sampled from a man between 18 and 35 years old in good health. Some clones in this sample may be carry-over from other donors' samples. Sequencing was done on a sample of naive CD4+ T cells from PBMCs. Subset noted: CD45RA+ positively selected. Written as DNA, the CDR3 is TGTGCCAGCAGTACAGGGGAGGCCAAAAACATTCAGTACTTC. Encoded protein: CASSTGEAKNIQYF.